Sequencing of this T cell receptor beta chain was carried out in a study of blood T cell repertoires in COVID-19. As for the study in general: Samples taken during acute and convalescent COVID-19 were collected in the United States, Italy and Spain. In each case, the material was cDNA or gDNA derived from T cells, B-cell-depleted T cells, or PBMCs.

Repertoires were generated with immunoSEQ multiplex PCR, while TCRdb's copy carries only in-frame clones and drops some. Of 200,000 or so clones in the sample, roughly three quarters are singletons; the top ten hold 15% to 20%. The ends were cut back, 8 bases at V and 0 bases at J, with 16 bases in the middle. The CDR3 has 14 residues. Per germline, CDR1 SQVTM and CDR2 ANQGSEA. The receptor comes from a man in his sixties with active or convalescent COVID-19. The sequencing input was peripheral blood. The V and J genes are TRBV29-1 and TRBJ1-1; D possibly corresponds to TRBD1 (5 bases). The CDR3, as DNA: TGCAGCCATAGCAAGACAGCCATGAACACTGAAGCTTTCTTT. The encoded protein is CSHSKTAMNTEAFF. The variable domain in full, completed from reference TRBV29-1 and TRBJ1-1, reads SAVISQKPSRDICQRGTSLTIQCQVDSQVTMMFWYRQQPGQSLTLIATANQGSEATYESGFVIDKFPISRPNLTFSTLTVSNMSPEDSSIYLCSHSKTAMNTEAFFGQGTRLTVV.